Here is one T cell receptor beta chain with its context. Its antigen is not known. This entry comes from a study of blood T cells in healthy people across ages. PBMCs numbering at least 7 million were isolated per sample. Primers used in a second PCR of about 6 to 11 cycles were a sample-barcoded 5' primer and a J-beta primer mix. TCRdb reprocessed the 5' RACE reads with MiXCR, giving one entry per CDR3 protein. Among some 900,000 distinct CDR3 sequences listed, 40% to 60% were seen once. Study-level findings and limits: Naive CD4+ cell counts and diversity both ran higher in long-lived than in aged donors.

In germline, CDR1 is SGHRS, CDR2 YFSETQ. V shed 0 bases, J shed 2 bases, and the junction held 4 bases outside the gene matches. CDR3 length equals 16 residues. This receptor was obtained from a young man in good health. The sequencing input was blood. The genes are TRBV5-1 and TRBJ2-2, with 7 bases matching TRBD2. The CDR3 DNA sequence: TGCGCCAGCAGCTTGGAGGGAGGGCCTAACACCGGGGAGCTGTTTTTT. This translates into CASSLEGGPNTGELFF.